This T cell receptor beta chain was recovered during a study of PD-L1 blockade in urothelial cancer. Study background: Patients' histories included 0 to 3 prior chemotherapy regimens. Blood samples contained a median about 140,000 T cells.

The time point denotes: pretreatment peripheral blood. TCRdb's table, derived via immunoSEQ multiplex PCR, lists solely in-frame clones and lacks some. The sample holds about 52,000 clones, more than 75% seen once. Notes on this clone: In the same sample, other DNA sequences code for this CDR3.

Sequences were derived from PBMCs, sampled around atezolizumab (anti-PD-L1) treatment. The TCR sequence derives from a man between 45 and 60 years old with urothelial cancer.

CDR3 protein: CASRTDRSSYNEQFF. CDR3 DNA: TGTGCCAGTAGGACGGACAGGAGCTCCTACAATGAGCAGTTCTTC. The chain is built from TRBV19 and TRBJ2-1; 7 bases are shared with TRBD1. Germline V gene sequence: CDR1 LNHDA, CDR2 SQIVND (reference sequence). V gave up 6 bases and J gave up 0 bases; unmatched junction bases: 5. The CDR3 totals 15 residues.